These T cell receptor beta chains were read from a single sample in a study of regulatory T cells in long-lasting Graves disease. Each CDR3 protein is one row after TCRdb ran MiXCR on the multiplex PCR reads. The data contain hundreds of thousands of distinct CDR3 sequences, approximately 29% of them singletons. Sequenced here: peripheral blood mononuclear cells (PBMCs), sampled when the disease was refractory, from a patient treated with antithyroid drugs. The receptors stem from a female donor with Graves disease. CDR3s include the opening cysteine and the closing phenylalanine or tryptophan. The D gene is left open where the match is weak. Size is omitted from some rows. Given values are once, few, many or a class for expanded clones.

j_gene | abundance | v_gene | d_gene | CDR3nt | CDR3aa
TRBJ1-5 | - | TRBV20-1 | TRBD1 | TGCAGTGCCGGCCGGGACAGATTCTCGACCTATCAGCCCCAGCATTTT | CSAGRDRFSTYQPQHF
TRBJ2-7 | many | TRBV12-3/TRBV12-4 | TRBD1 | TGTGCCAGCAGTTTCGACGGGACAGACTACGAGCAGTACTTC | CASSFDGTDYEQYF
TRBJ1-4 | many | TRBV18 | TRBD1 | TGTGCCAGCTCGACAGGGAAGGATGAAAAACTGTTTTTT | CASSTGKDEKLFF
TRBJ2-7 | many | TRBV6-5 | - | TGTGCCAGCAGTTACGACAGCTTCTACGAGCAGTACTTC | CASSYDSFYEQYF
TRBJ1-1 | few | TRBV29-1 | - | TGCAGCGTTCCGGACAAAAGGAATGAAGCTTTCTTT | CSVPDKRNEAFF
TRBJ2-7 | few | TRBV5-1 | TRBD2 | TGCGCCAGCAGCTTGGGGACTAGCGGGAAACTCTACGAGCAGTACTTC | CASSLGTSGKLYEQYF
TRBJ2-7 | - | TRBV5-5 | - | TGTGCCAGCAGCCCCAGTCCGGGACGGATCTACGAGCAGTACTTC | CASSPSPGRIYEQYF
TRBJ1-5 | few | TRBV28 | TRBD1 | TGTGCCAGCACCCCGGGACAGCTTTACAGGCAGCCCCAGCATTTT | CASTPGQLYRQPQHF
TRBJ1-5 | few | TRBV28 | - | TGTGCCAGCAGCCCGACAGATTTATACAATCAGCCCCAGCATTTT | CASSPTDLYNQPQHF
TRBJ1-6 | few | TRBV12-3/TRBV12-4 | - | TGTGCCAGCACTTTGGGGGTTATGAATTCACCCCTCCACTTT | CASTLGVMNSPLHF
TRBJ1-5 | - | TRBV19 | TRBD1 | TGTGCCAGTAGAGGACAGGGGAGGGATCAGCCCCAGCATTTT | CASRGQGRDQPQHF
TRBJ1-4 | few | TRBV6-1 | TRBD1 | TGTGCCAGCAATTTCGGGGACAGGGGTGAAAAACTGTTTTTT | CASNFGDRGEKLFF
TRBJ1-2 | many | TRBV2 | TRBD1 | TGTGCCAGCCGGGACAGGCAAATCTACGGCTACACCTTC | CASRDRQIYGYTF
TRBJ2-7 | - | TRBV12-3/TRBV12-4 | - | TGTGCCAGCAGTTTCGGGGATTCGGGCAAATACGAGCAGTACTTC | CASSFGDSGKYEQYF
TRBJ1-5 | few | TRBV2 | - | TGTGCCAGCAGCTTAACGGGACAAGGTTTTAGCAATCAGCCCCAGCATTTT | CASSLTGQGFSNQPQHF
TRBJ1-6 | - | TRBV20-1 | TRBD1 | TGCAGTGCTCGGCTAGGGGGCGGCTATAATTCACCCCTCCACTTT | CSARLGGGYNSPLHF
TRBJ1-4 | - | TRBV7-9 | - | TGTGCCAGCAGCCCCCTGACAAGGGTAGCTAATGAAAAACTGTTTTTT | CASSPLTRVANEKLFF
TRBJ1-2 | many | TRBV12-3/TRBV12-4 | - | TGTGCCAGCAGTTTGGTTTTGCGCTATGGCTACACCTTC | CASSLVLRYGYTF
TRBJ2-2 | few | TRBV2 | - | TGTGCCAGCCAGGATGTCAACACCGGGGAGCTGTTTTTT | CASQDVNTGELFF
TRBJ2-1 | - | TRBV2 | TRBD2 | TGTGCCAGCAGTGAAATGGGACTAGCGAACAATGAGCAGTTCTTC | CASSEMGLANNEQFF
TRBJ2-6 | - | TRBV6-5 | - | TGTGCCAGCAGTTGGAACAGGGCTGGGGCCAACGTCCTGACTTTC | CASSWNRAGANVLTF
TRBJ1-5 | many | TRBV3-1 | - | TGTGCCAGCAGCCAAGACAGGGTGCAGCCCCAGCATTTT | CASSQDRVQPQHF
TRBJ2-5 | - | TRBV7-9 | TRBD2 | TGTGCCAGCAGCTTAGCGGGGGCGGGAGGAAGGGAGTCCCAGTACTTC | CASSLAGAGGRESQYF
TRBJ2-7 | few | TRBV11-2 | - | TGTGCCAGCAGCTTTTCAGGGAATTTCTACGAGCAGTACTTC | CASSFSGNFYEQYF
TRBJ2-7 | - | TRBV19 | TRBD2 | TGTGCCAGTAGCTCTTCTAGCGGGAGTAACTACGAGCAGTACTTC | CASSSSSGSNYEQYF
TRBJ2-3 | - | TRBV5-1 | - | TGCGCCAGCAGCTTGAAGGGTAGCGGAGGAGTGCAAGATACGCAGTATTTT | CASSLKGSGGVQDTQYF
TRBJ2-7 | few | TRBV27 | TRBD1 | TGTGCCAGCAGTGGGGGACAGGTAACCTACGAGCAGTACTTC | CASSGGQVTYEQYF
TRBJ1-5 | few | TRBV7-9 | - | TGTGCCAGCAGCCGTCAGGGTATGGGCAATCAGCCCCAGCATTTT | CASSRQGMGNQPQHF
TRBJ2-2 | few | TRBV5-1 | - | TGTGCCAGCAGCCCCGGACACCCGAACACCGGGGAGCTGTTTTTT | CASSPGHPNTGELFF
TRBJ2-7 | few | TRBV30 | - | TGTGCCTGTCAACAGGCCTACGAGCAGTACTTC | CACQQAYEQYF
TRBJ1-1 | - | TRBV28 | - | TGTGCCAGCAGCTTGGCTGTGGCAGGCCGTGGCGCTGAAGCTTTCTTT | CASSLAVAGRGAEAFF
TRBJ1-2 | few | TRBV4-1 | - | TGCGCCAGCAGCCAAGAAGGCACGTCGGATCACTATGGCTACACCTTC | CASSQEGTSDHYGYTF
TRBJ2-1 | - | TRBV20-1 | - | TGCAGTGCTTTAGACAGGTATAGGAATGAGCAGTTCTTC | CSALDRYRNEQFF
TRBJ2-5 | - | TRBV20-1 | - | TGCAGTGCTAGGGCGGGACCCCGGGACGAAGAGACCCAGTACTTC | CSARAGPRDEETQYF
TRBJ2-6 | - | TRBV19 | TRBD1 | TGTGCCAGTAGTATAGTAATACAGGGGGCGCCTGGGGCCAACGTCCTGACTTTC | CASSIVIQGAPGANVLTF
TRBJ1-4 | many | TRBV28 | - | TGTGCCAGCAGTCTGGGAGGAGGTCTTGAAAAACTGTTTTTT | CASSLGGGLEKLFF
TRBJ1-5 | - | TRBV15 | TRBD1 | TGTGCCACCAGCAGAGCTGGACAGGGGAGTAGCAATCAGCCCCAGCATTTT | CATSRAGQGSSNQPQHF